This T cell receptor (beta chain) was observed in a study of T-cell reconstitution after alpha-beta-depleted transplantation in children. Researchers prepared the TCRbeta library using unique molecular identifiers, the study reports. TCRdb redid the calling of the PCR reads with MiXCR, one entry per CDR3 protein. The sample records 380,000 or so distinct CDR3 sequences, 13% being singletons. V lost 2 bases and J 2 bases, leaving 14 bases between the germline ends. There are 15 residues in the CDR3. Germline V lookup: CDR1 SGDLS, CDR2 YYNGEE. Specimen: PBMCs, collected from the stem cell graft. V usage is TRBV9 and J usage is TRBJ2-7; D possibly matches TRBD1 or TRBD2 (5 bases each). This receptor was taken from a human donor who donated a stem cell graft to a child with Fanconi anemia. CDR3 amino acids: CASSVGAARAYEQYF. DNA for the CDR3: TGTGCCAGCAGCGTCGGGGCAGCGAGGGCCTACGAGCAGTACTTC.